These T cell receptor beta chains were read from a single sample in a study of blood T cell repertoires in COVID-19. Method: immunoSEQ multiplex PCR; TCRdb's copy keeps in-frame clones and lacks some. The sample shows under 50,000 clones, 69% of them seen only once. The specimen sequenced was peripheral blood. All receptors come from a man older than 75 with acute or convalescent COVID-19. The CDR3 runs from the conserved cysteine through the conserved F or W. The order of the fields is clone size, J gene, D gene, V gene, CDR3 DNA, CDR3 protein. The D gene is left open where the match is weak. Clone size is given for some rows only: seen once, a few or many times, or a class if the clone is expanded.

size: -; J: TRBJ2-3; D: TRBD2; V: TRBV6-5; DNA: TGTGCCAGCAGGGGGGAGGGCTTAACAGATACGCAGTATTTT; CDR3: CASRGEGLTDTQYF
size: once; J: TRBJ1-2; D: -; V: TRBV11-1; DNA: TGTGCCAGCAGCCAGCGTCAGAAGAGTGGCTACACCTTC; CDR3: CASSQRQKSGYTF
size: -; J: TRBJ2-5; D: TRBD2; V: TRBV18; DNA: TGTGCCAGCTCACCACCGGGACTAGCGGGAGGGAGGCAAGAGACCCAGTACTTC; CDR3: CASSPPGLAGGRQETQYF
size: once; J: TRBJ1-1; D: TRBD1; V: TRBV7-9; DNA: TGTGCCAGCAGCGGCCGGGACAGATACACTGAAGCTTTCTTT; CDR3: CASSGRDRYTEAFF
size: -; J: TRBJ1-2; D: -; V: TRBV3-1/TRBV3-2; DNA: TGTGCCAGCAGCCCGGGTCAGGGGGGCTACACCTTC; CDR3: CASSPGQGGYTF
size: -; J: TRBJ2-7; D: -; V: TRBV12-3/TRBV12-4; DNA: TGTGCCAGCAGTTTAGGCAGGAACTACGAGCAGTACTTC; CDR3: CASSLGRNYEQYF
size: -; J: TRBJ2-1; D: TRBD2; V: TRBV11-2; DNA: TGTGCCAGCAGCTTAGATCTAGCGGCGGGGAACAATGAGCAGTTCTTC; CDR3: CASSLDLAAGNNEQFF
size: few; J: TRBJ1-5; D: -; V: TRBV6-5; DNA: TGTGCCAGCAGTTACGGCTTCGGCAATCAGCCCCAGCATTTT; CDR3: CASSYGFGNQPQHF
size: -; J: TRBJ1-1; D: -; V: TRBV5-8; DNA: TGTGCCAGCAACTCCGACAGCCGGTTCACTGAAGCTTTCTTT; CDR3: CASNSDSRFTEAFF
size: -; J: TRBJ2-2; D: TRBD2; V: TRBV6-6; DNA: TGTGCCAGCAGTAGCACTAGCGGGGGGGCCACCGGGGAGCTGTTTTTT; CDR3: CASSSTSGGATGELFF
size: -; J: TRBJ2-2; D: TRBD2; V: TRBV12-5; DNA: TGTGCTAGTGGTTTGGTAGCGGGGGCGAACACCGGGGAGCTGTTTTTT; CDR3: CASGLVAGANTGELFF
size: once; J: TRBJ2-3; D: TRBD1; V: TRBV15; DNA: TGTGCCACCAGCACCCGACAGGGGTTGCGTGATACGCAGTATTTT; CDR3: CATSTRQGLRDTQYF
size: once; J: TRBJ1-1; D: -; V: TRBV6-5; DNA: TGTGCCAGCAGCATATACACGGGGAACACTGAAGCTTTCTTT; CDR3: CASSIYTGNTEAFF
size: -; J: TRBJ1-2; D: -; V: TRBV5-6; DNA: TGTGCCAGCAGCTTTAGGGGGATCCCAGCTAACTATGGCTACACCTTC; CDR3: CASSFRGIPANYGYTF
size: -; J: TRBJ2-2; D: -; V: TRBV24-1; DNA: TGTGCCACCAGTGATTTAGGGGATGGCGGGGAGCTGTTTTTT; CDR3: CATSDLGDGGELFF
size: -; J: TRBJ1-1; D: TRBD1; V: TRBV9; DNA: TGTGCCAGCAGCGCCAGGGGGCGCTTAGGCACTGAAGCTTTCTTT; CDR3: CASSARGRLGTEAFF
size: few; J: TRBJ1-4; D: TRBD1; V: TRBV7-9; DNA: TGTGCCAGCAGCTTAGAGGGGACAGCTAATGAAAAACTGTTTTTT; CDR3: CASSLEGTANEKLFF
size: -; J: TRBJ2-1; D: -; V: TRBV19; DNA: TGTGCCAGTAGTAGTGACCTTGGGGTAGCGTACAATGAGCAGTTCTTC; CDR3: CASSSDLGVAYNEQFF
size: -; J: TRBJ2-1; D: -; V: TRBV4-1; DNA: TGCGCCAGCAGCCAAGATAAACCAGTCTACAATGAGCAGTTCTTC; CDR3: CASSQDKPVYNEQFF
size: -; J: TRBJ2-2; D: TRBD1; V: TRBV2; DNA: TGTGCCAGCAGTGAAGGTGTCAGGGGGCGAAATACCGGGGAGCTGTTTTTT; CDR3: CASSEGVRGRNTGELFF
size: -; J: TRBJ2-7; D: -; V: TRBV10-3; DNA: TGTGCCACACAGGGTACGTCCTACGAGCAGTACTTC; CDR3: CATQGTSYEQYF
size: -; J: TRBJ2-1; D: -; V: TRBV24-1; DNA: TGTGCCACCAGTGTGACTGGCACGTATGAGCAGTTCTTC; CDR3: CATSVTGTYEQFF
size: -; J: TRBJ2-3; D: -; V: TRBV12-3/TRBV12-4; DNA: TGTGCCAGCAGTTCTCCTCCGGCAGATACGCAGTATTTT; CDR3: CASSSPPADTQYF
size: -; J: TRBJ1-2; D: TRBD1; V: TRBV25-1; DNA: TGTGCCAGCAGTGCCGGGACAGTGAACTATGGCTACACCTTC; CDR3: CASSAGTVNYGYTF
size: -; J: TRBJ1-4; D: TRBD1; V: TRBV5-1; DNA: TGCGCCAGCAGCTCGCAGGGACAGGGAGTTGCCCATGAAAAACTGTTTTTT; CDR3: CASSSQGQGVAHEKLFF
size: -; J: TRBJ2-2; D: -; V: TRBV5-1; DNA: TGCGCCAGCAGCTTGGGAGATCTGAGTACCGGGGAGCTGTTTTTT; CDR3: CASSLGDLSTGELFF
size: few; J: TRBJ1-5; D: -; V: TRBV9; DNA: TGTGCCAGCAGCGTAACTGACACGGAAAATCAGCCCCAGCATTTT; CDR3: CASSVTDTENQPQHF
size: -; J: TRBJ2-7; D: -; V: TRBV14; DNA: TGTGCCAGCAGCCAAGATACGAGGGAGCAGTACTTC; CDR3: CASSQDTREQYF
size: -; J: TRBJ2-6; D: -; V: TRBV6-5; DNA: TGTGCCAGCAGTTACTCGACTGACGGGGGGGCCAACGTCCTGACTTTC; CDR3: CASSYSTDGGANVLTF
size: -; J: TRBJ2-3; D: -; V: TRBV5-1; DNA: TGCGCCAGCAGCTTCCAGGGGGGACGGACAGATACGCAGTATTTT; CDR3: CASSFQGGRTDTQYF
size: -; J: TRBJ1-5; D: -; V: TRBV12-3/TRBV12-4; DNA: TGTGCCAGCAGTTTCGGGGATATCCAGCCCCAGCATTTT; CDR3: CASSFGDIQPQHF
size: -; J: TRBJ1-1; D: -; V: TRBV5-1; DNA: TGCGCCAGCAGCTTGGGTATGAACACTGAAGCTTTCTTT; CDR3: CASSLGMNTEAFF
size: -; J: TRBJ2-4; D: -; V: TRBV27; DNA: TGTGCCAGCAGTTTGGGGGCATCCCGGGGCAAAAACATTCAGTACTTC; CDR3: CASSLGASRGKNIQYF
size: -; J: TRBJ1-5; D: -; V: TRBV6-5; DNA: TGTGCCAGCAGGGTGCCAGGTGCAAGCAATCAGCCCCAGCATTTT; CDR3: CASRVPGASNQPQHF
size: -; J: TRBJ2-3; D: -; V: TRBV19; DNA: TGTGCCAGTAGTATGAACAGGGAAAGCACAGATACGCAGTATTTT; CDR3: CASSMNRESTDTQYF
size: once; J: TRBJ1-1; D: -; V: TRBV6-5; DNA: TGTGCCAGCAGGGTCGACCTAGCGAACACTGAAGCTTTCTTT; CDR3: CASRVDLANTEAFF
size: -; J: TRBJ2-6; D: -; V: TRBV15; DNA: TGTGCCACCAGCAGAGGTCAGGGGTACGGGGCCAACGTCCTGACTTTC; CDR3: CATSRGQGYGANVLTF
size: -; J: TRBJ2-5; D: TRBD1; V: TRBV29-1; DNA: TGCAGCGCCACAGGGGAGTGGGAGACCCAGTACTTC; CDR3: CSATGEWETQYF
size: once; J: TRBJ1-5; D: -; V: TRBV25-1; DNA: TGTGCCAGCAGTACCCCCAGGGAGGGCAATCAGCCCCAGCATTTT; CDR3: CASSTPREGNQPQHF
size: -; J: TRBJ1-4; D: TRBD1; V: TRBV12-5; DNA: TGTGCTAGTGGTACCCGGACAGGGGAAAAACTGTTTTTT; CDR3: CASGTRTGEKLFF
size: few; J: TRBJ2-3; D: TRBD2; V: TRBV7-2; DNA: TGTGCCAGCGGAACTAGCGGAGAGGGAGATACGCAGTATTTT; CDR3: CASGTSGEGDTQYF
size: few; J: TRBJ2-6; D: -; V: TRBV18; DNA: TGTGCCAGCTCACCCGAGCTCTCTGGGGCCAACGTCCTGACTTTC; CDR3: CASSPELSGANVLTF
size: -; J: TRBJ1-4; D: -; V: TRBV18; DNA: TGTGCCAGCTCACCACTCGGGACATCGAATAATGAAAAACTGTTTTTT; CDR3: CASSPLGTSNNEKLFF
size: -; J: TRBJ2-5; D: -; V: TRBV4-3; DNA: TGCGCCAGCAGCCAAGGTCACTACCCCCAAGAGACCCAGTACTTC; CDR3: CASSQGHYPQETQYF
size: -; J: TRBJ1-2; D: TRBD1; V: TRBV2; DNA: TGTGCCAGCAGTGAAGCGCTAGGACAGGGGCCAAACTATGGCTACACCTTC; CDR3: CASSEALGQGPNYGYTF
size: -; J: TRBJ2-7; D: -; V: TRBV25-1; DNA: TGTGCCAGCAGCTCAGGGGTTTGGAACGAGCAGTACTTC; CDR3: CASSSGVWNEQYF
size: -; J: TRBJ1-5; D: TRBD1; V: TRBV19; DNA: TGTGCCAGTTCTCCTCGGGGGACAGCCGTTATCTATAGCAATCAGCCCCAGCATTTT; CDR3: CASSPRGTAVIYSNQPQHF
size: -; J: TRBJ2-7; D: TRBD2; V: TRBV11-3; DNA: TGTGCCAGCAGCTTGGGAGGGGCCGAGGGAAGCGAGCAGTACTTC; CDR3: CASSLGGAEGSEQYF
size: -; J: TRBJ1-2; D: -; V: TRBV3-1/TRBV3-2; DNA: TGTGCCAGCAGCCACGACTTGGATGGCTACACCTTC; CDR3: CASSHDLDGYTF
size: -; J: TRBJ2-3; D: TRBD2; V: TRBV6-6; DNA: TGTGCCAGCAGTTTACTAGCGGGGGGCACAGATACGCAGTATTTT; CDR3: CASSLLAGGTDTQYF
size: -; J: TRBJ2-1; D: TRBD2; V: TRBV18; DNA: TGTGCCAGCTCACCAGAGACTAGCTTCAACAATGAGCAGTTCTTC; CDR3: CASSPETSFNNEQFF
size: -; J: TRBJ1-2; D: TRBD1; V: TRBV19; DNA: TGTGCCAGTAGTATCGTCCAGGGGGTCTCCTATGGCTACACCTTC; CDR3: CASSIVQGVSYGYTF
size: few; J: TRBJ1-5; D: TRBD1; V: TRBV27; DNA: TGTGCCAGCAGTTTGACAGGGGGTCAGCCCCAGCATTTT; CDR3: CASSLTGGQPQHF
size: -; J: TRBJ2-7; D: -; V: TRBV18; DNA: TGTGCCAGCTCACCCCGCACTACCTACGAGCAGTACTTC; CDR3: CASSPRTTYEQYF
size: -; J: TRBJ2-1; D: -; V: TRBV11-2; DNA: TGTGCCAGCAGCCCGCGACAACCCCCCTTCCCCAGCTCCTACAATGAGCAGTTCTTC; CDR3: CASSPRQPPFPSSYNEQFF
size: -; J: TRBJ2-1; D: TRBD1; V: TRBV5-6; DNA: TGTGCCAGCAGCCCGGGACAGGGGCAGCAGTTCTTC; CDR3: CASSPGQGQQFF
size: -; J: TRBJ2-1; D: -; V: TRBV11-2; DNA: TGTGCCAGCAGCTCCGTGACTAGGTACAATGAGCAGTTCTTC; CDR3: CASSSVTRYNEQFF